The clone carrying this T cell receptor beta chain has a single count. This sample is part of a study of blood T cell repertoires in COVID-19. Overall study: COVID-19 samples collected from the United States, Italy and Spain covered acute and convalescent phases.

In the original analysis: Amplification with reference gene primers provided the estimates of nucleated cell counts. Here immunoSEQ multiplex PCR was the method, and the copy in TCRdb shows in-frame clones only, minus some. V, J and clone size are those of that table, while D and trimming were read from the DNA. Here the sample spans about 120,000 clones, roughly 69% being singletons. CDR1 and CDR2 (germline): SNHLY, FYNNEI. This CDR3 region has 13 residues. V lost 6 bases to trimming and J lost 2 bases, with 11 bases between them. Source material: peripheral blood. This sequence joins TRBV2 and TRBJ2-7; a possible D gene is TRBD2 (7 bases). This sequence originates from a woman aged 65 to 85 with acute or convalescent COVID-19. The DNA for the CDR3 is TGTGCCAGCAGAAGGGGGGGAGCCTACGAGCAGTACTTC. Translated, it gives CASRRGGAYEQYF.